Given below is one T cell receptor (beta chain) in context. The antigen is undetermined. The data were taken from a study of Ad26.COV2.S vaccination and SARS-CoV-2 variants. Study as a whole: Recipients of Ad26.COV2.S got it intramuscularly, once or twice 56 days apart. Study-level results: Placebo and vaccine recipients had non-spike TCR breadth that was similar. Vaccine recipients surpassed placebo recipients in spike-specific TCR breadth.

Method: immunoSEQ multiplex PCR; TCRdb's copy keeps in-frame clones and lacks some. The repertoire consists of roughly 680,000 clones, with roughly 90% occurring once and the leading ten covering approximately 1.5%. Treatment reported: around 19 received Ad26.COV2.S at low or high dose, single or two shots; 5 received placebo; per-sample allocation not given. On day 63 after the first injection, vaccine and placebo recipients gave samples. An adult aged 18-55 years in Boston served as the donor. The V and J ends lost 5 bases and 5 bases respectively, with 18 bases between them. From germline, CDR1 is SGHTA and CDR2 FQGNSA. This CDR3 is 15 amino acids long.

The starting material was peripheral blood, obtained in a trial of Ad26.COV2.S vaccine versus placebo. The sequence derives from a person aged 18-65 years who received the Ad26.COV2.S COVID-19 vaccine or a placebo. The V call is TRBV7-2, the J call TRBJ2-5; D is unclear. The DNA for the CDR3 is TGTGCCAGCAGCGAATGGGGTAGCATAGGGGAGACCCAGTACTTC. It encodes CASSEWGSIGETQYF.